One sample yielded the 32 T cell receptor beta chains listed below, sequenced in a study of OX40 agonist ivuxolimab in advanced cancers. Only in-frame clones appear in the TCRdb table, and some are missing; sequencing was by immunoSEQ multiplex PCR. The sample holds some 80,000 clones; 75% to 90% are singletons and the top ten take roughly 2.5%. The sequencing here drew on CD4+ or CD8+ T cells sorted from blood, taken in a trial of the OX40 agonist ivuxolimab. These receptors were taken from an adult with an advanced solid tumor such as melanoma, head and neck, liver or kidney cancer.

V is TRBV15 and J is TRBJ2-1, with D perhaps matching TRBD1 (5 bases). The CDR3 extends over 17 amino acids. Germline CDR1 LNHNV, CDR2 YYDKDF (reference sequence). V lost 1 base, J lost 5 bases, and 18 bases lay in between. CDR3 sequence (DNA): TGTGCCACCAGCAGAGCGGCAGGGAATTTAAGGAACAATGAGCAGTTCTTC. Translation: CATSRAAGNLRNNEQFF.

The genes are TRBV28 and TRBJ2-5; D remains ambiguous. V lost 2 bases and J lost 9, with 7 bases in between. Looked up from germline, CDR1 is MDHEN and CDR2 is SYDVKM. The CDR3 spans 11 residues. CDR3 in amino acids: CASSLRLSQYF. Here the CDR3 DNA reads TGTGCCAGCAGTTTAAGGTTGTCCCAGTACTTC.

The CDR3 sequence is CASSLMAAPNSPLHF. Written as DNA, the CDR3 is TGTGCCAGCAGCTTAATGGCAGCACCTAATTCACCCCTCCACTTT. The chain recombines TRBV7-3 with TRBJ1-6; D remains unclear. Germline assignment: CDR1 SGHTA and CDR2 FQGTGA. This CDR3 region has 15 residues. Trimming removed 1 base from V and 6 bases from J, with 10 bases in between.

This chain joins TRBV28 and TRBJ2-2; 10 positions match TRBD1. The V gene end was trimmed by 7 bases and the J gene end by 3 bases; junction bases not matched to a gene: 5. Per the germline V gene, CDR1 is MDHEN and CDR2 is SYDVKM. The CDR3 loop spans 15 amino acids. The CDR3 DNA follows: TGTGCCAGCAAACGGACAGGGGGGGACACCGGGGAGCTGTTTTTT. It codes for CASKRTGGDTGELFF.

The V gene is TRBV28, the J gene TRBJ1-1; D unresolved. The germline V gene has CDR1 MDHEN and CDR2 SYDVKM. Trimming cost V 6 bases and J 4 bases, with 24 bases left between them. This CDR3 is built from 17 residues. CDR3 coding DNA: TGTGCCAGCAGGCACAGCCCCGGTTACGCGGGAGGCACTGAAGCTTTCTTT. Its translation: CASRHSPGYAGGTEAFF.

The rearrangement joins TRBV6-1 to TRBJ2-3; D might be TRBD1 or TRBD2, each matching 6 bases. The CDR3 extends over 15 amino acids. Germline CDR1 MNHNS, CDR2 SASEGT. V lost 6 bases, J lost 3 bases, and 16 bases lay in between. The CDR3 sequence is CASRRDTTGTDTQYF. Here the CDR3 DNA reads TGTGCCAGCAGGCGGGACACCACAGGGACAGATACGCAGTATTTT.

The chain employs TRBV2 and TRBJ1-2, with 7 bases identical to TRBD1. Per germline, CDR1 SNHLY and CDR2 FYNNEI. The V gene end was trimmed by 6 bases and the J gene end by 8 bases; junction bases not matched to a gene: 15. The CDR3 has 15 residues. The CDR3 sequence: CASREMTGPLGGYTF. The DNA for the CDR3 is TGTGCCAGCAGAGAAATGACAGGGCCTCTTGGAGGCTACACCTTC.

The chain uses TRBV5-1 and TRBJ2-7, with unresolved D. From germline, CDR1 is SGHRS and CDR2 YFSETQ. The CDR3 runs 15 residues. The germline V and J ends were trimmed by 7 bases and 2 bases, with 19 bases remaining between them. This chain's CDR3 is CASGPDPTTPYEQYF. CDR3 sequence (DNA): TGCGCCAGCGGCCCCGACCCAACAACCCCCTACGAGCAGTACTTC.

This chain joins TRBV19 and TRBJ1-5; the match to TRBD1 covers 7 bases. The ends lost 4 bases at V and 4 bases at J; junction bases unmatched: 4. CDR3 size: 14 residues. Per germline, CDR1 LNHDA and CDR2 SQIVND (reference sequence). CDR3 sequence: CASSKRRGNQPQHF. DNA of the CDR3: TGTGCCAGTAGTAAGCGCAGGGGGAATCAGCCCCAGCATTTT.

This clone was seen a few times. The J gene is TRBJ1-5, the V gene TRBV19; D is unclear. The V end lost 3 bases, the J end lost 9 bases, and 12 bases lay between the germline ends. In germline, CDR1 is LNHDA, CDR2 SQIVND (reference sequence). There are 13 residues in the CDR3. The CDR3 loop is CASSIRSRRPQHF. The CDR3 DNA is TGTGCCAGTAGTATTAGGAGCAGAAGGCCCCAGCATTTT.

The J gene is TRBJ1-3, the V gene TRBV15; a possible D gene is TRBD1 (5 bases). With 0 bases removed from V and 2 bases from J, the gap between germline ends came to 11 bases. The CDR3 contains 16 residues. Per the germline V gene, CDR1 is LNHNV and CDR2 is YYDKDF (reference sequence). The CDR3 coding sequence is TGTGCCACCAGCAGAGATCGGCACAGGACTGGAAACACCATATATTTT. Translation gives CATSRDRHRTGNTIYF.

The chain has TRBV6-5 and TRBJ1-2; D is possibly TRBD1 (5 bases). Deletions cut 3 bases from V and 3 bases from J, with 14 bases between. The germline CDR1 and CDR2 sequences are MNHEY and SVGAGI. The CDR3 runs 15 residues. This CDR3 reads CASSYSRGVHYGYTF. The CDR3 nucleotides are TGTGCCAGCAGTTATTCCAGAGGGGTTCACTATGGCTACACCTTC.

The chain uses TRBV6-1 and TRBJ2-3; D tentatively reads TRBD1 or TRBD2 (6 bases each). The CDR3 runs to 13 residues. CDR1 MNHNS and CDR2 SASEGT come from the germline V gene. The V and J ends lost 10 bases and 6 bases respectively, with 17 bases between them. The DNA for the CDR3 is TGTGCCACCCGGAGGGGGGTTAAGGATACGCAGTATTTT. This encodes CATRRGVKDTQYF.

The V and J genes are TRBV9 and TRBJ1-3; D uncertain. This CDR3 has 15 residues. CDR1 and CDR2 from the germline V gene are SGDLS and YYNGEE. Trimming removed 3 bases at V and 0 bases at J, with 10 bases between. In DNA form, the CDR3 reads TGTGCCAGCAGCGAGACCCCCGACTCTGGAAACACCATATATTTT. Its translation: CASSETPDSGNTIYF.

The chain employs TRBV4-2 and TRBJ2-2; TRBD2 is a possible D gene (6 bases). Trimming left V 4 bases short and J 1 base short, with 13 bases between. The CDR3 runs 16 residues. Germline assignment: CDR1 LGHNA and CDR2 YNFKEQ. The CDR3 reads CASSRQSGRNTGELFF. The CDR3 nucleotides are TGTGCCAGCAGCCGTCAGAGCGGGCGGAACACCGGGGAGCTGTTTTTT.

The chain carries TRBV19 and TRBJ2-1; TRBD1 matches at 10 bases. Germline-derived CDR1 and CDR2 are LNHDA and SQIVND (reference sequence). This CDR3 region has 16 residues. V shed 5 bases, J shed 5 bases, and the junction held 9 bases outside the gene matches. The CDR3 spells CASSLSGTGVHNEQFF. The CDR3, as DNA: TGTGCCAGTAGTTTGTCCGGGACAGGGGTTCACAATGAGCAGTTCTTC.

The V gene is TRBV13, the J gene TRBJ2-7, with TRBD1 identical over 8 bases. CDR1 and CDR2 (germline): PRHDT, FYEKMQ (reference sequence). The CDR3 is 16 amino acids. V dropped 4 bases and J dropped 0; count of bases not matched to a gene: 8. The CDR3 nucleotides are TGTGCCAGCAGCTCCCAGACAGGGGCCCACTCCTACGAGCAGTACTTC. As protein: CASSSQTGAHSYEQYF. Complete variable domain (other parts from reference TRBV13 and TRBJ2-7): AAGVIQSPRHLIKEKRETATLKCYPIPRHDTVYWYQQGPGQDPQFLISFYEKMQSDKGSIPDRFSAQQFSDYHSELNMSSLELGDSALYFCASSSQTGAHSYEQYFGPGTRLTVT.

The V call is TRBV5-1, the J call TRBJ2-3; D unresolved. Germline CDR1 SGHRS, CDR2 YFSETQ. The CDR3 has 15 amino acids. Trimming left V 0 bases short and J 1 base short, with 9 bases between. The CDR3 loop is CASSLEGDRTDTQYF. The DNA for the CDR3 is TGCGCCAGCAGCTTGGAGGGCGATCGCACAGATACGCAGTATTTT.

V usage is TRBV4-1 and J usage is TRBJ2-3; tentative D call: TRBD2 (6 bases). With 0 bases removed from V and 4 bases from J, the gap between germline ends came to 8 bases. Germline CDR1 and CDR2: MGHRA and YSYEKL. The CDR3 contains 14 residues. The CDR3 sequence: CASSQEEGPDTQYF. The CDR3 nucleotides read TGCGCCAGCAGCCAAGAGGAGGGGCCAGATACGCAGTATTTT.

This sequence joins TRBV2 and TRBJ1-3, with a tentative D call TRBD1 (5 bases). From germline, CDR1 is SNHLY and CDR2 FYNNEI. CDR3 length equals 14 residues. V lost 6 bases and J 11 bases, leaving 20 bases between the germline ends. CDR3 in amino acids: CASRDFLTARAIYF. CDR3 in DNA: TGTGCCAGCAGGGATTTTCTGACAGCCCGGGCCATATATTTT.

V gene TRBV6-5 combines with J gene TRBJ2-5, with no clear D. The CDR3 is 14 amino acids. V was trimmed by 6 bases and J by 5 bases, leaving 16 bases between them. CDR1 and CDR2 (germline): MNHEY, SVGAGI. The CDR3 DNA is TGTGCCAGCAGAGCCGAGTGGGCTGGGGAGACCCAGTACTTC. This encodes CASRAEWAGETQYF.

This clone was seen just once. The chain combines TRBV28 with TRBJ1-1; a weak D match, TRBD1 (6 bases). Germline V gene sequence: CDR1 MDHEN, CDR2 SYDVKM. The CDR3 contains 11 residues. Trimming removed 10 bases at V and 5 bases at J, with 11 bases between. CDR3 sequence (DNA): TGTGCCATTGCGAGGGGGACTGAAGCTTTCTTT. Its protein product is CAIARGTEAFF.

The chain couples TRBV5-1 to TRBJ2-2; D gene unclear. CDR1 SGHRS and CDR2 YFSETQ come from the germline V gene. The V gene lost 0 bases and the J gene lost 6 bases, with 6 bases spanning the gap. The CDR3 loop spans 13 amino acids. The DNA for the CDR3 is TGCGCCAGCAGCTTGGTGGCGTCCGGGGAGCTGTTTTTT. It translates to CASSLVASGELFF.

This chain connects TRBV30 to TRBJ2-3; either TRBD1 or TRBD2 may fit D (6 bases each). CDR1 is GTSNPN and CDR2 is SVGIG in the germline V gene (reference sequence). V was clipped by 1 base and J by 2 bases, with 10 bases between them. CDR3 size: 14 residues. The chain's CDR3 is CAWSEGGNTDTQYF. CDR3 nucleotide sequence: TGTGCCTGGAGTGAGGGGGGAAACACAGATACGCAGTATTTT.

The chain employs TRBV16 and TRBJ1-2, with D hard to call. V was pared by 6 bases and J by 4 bases, with 9 bases between. Germline loops: CDR1 KGHSY, CDR2 FQNENV. This CDR3 has 12 residues. The CDR3 nucleotides are TGTGCCAGCAGTTCTGACACCTATGGCTACACCTTC. Protein: CASSSDTYGYTF.

The chain combines TRBV5-1 with TRBJ2-7; 11 bases are a match to TRBD1. V shed 4 bases and J 5 bases; nucleotides not matched to a gene: 2. CDR3 length equals 13 residues. Per the germline V gene, CDR1 is SGHRS and CDR2 is YFSETQ. CDR3 nucleotides: TGCGCCAGCAGCAAGGGACAGGGGGACGAGCAGTACTTC. It yields the protein CASSKGQGDEQYF.

This sequence joins TRBV28 and TRBJ1-2; weak D call: TRBD1 (6 bases). CDR1 is MDHEN, CDR2 SYDVKM, per germline. V was clipped by 5 bases and J by 5 bases, with 21 bases between them. CDR3 length: 16 residues. This CDR3 is CASSNGGTYIIYGYTF. Written as DNA, the CDR3 is TGTGCCAGCAGTAACGGGGGGACATATATAATATATGGCTACACCTTC.

DNA for the CDR3: TGTGCCTGGAGTCGCCCCGGGACAGCCTACGAGCAGTACTTC. It specifies CAWSRPGTAYEQYF. The V gene is TRBV30, the J gene TRBJ2-7, with TRBD1 matching 7 bases. The CDR3 length is 14 residues. Germline lookup yields CDR1 GTSNPN and CDR2 SVGIG (reference sequence). Unmatched junction bases numbered 6, after V lost 2 bases and J lost 2 bases. Drawing the rest from reference TRBV30 and TRBJ2-7, the complete variable domain is SQTIHQWPATLVQPVGSPLSLECTVEGTSNPNLYWYRQAAGRGLQLLFYSVGIGQISSEVPQNLSASRPQDRQFILSSKKLLLSDSGFYLCAWSRPGTAYEQYFGPGTRLTVT.

V usage is TRBV6-1 and J usage is TRBJ2-2; no reliable D call. The CDR3 loop spans 13 amino acids. V lost 6 bases to trimming and J lost 2 bases, with 7 bases between them. Germline values: CDR1 MNHNS, CDR2 SASEGT. The CDR3 region has the DNA TGTGCCAGCAGGAGACAAAACACCGGGGAGCTGTTTTTT. It specifies CASRRQNTGELFF.

The chain recombines TRBV4-1 with TRBJ2-5, with TRBD2 as a possible D gene (6 bases). Per germline, CDR1 MGHRA and CDR2 YSYEKL. The CDR3 sequence is 15 residues long. V lost 3 bases and J 0 bases, leaving 11 bases between the germline ends. The CDR3 is CASSQAGRNQETQYF. CDR3 bases: TGCGCCAGCAGCCAGGCGGGGCGGAACCAAGAGACCCAGTACTTC.

A note on this clone: Other DNA variants within this sample encode the same CDR3. The gene calls are TRBV5-5 and TRBJ2-2; no firm D call. V lost 1 base and J lost 4, with 2 bases in between. Germline V CDR1 and CDR2: SGHKS, YYEKEE (reference sequence). The CDR3 is made up of 12 amino acids. DNA for the CDR3: TGTGCCAGCAGCTTGTCCACCGGGGAGCTGTTTTTT. Its translation: CASSLSTGELFF.

This clone has only one observation. The V call is TRBV2, the J call TRBJ1-2; possibly TRBD1 for D (5 bases). The ends were cut back, 7 bases at V and 4 bases at J, with 19 bases in the middle. The germline V gene encodes CDR1 SNHLY and CDR2 FYNNEI. The CDR3 has 15 residues. This CDR3 reads CASNGVGGTFYGYTF. The CDR3 DNA reads TGTGCCAGCAACGGGGTGGGAGGGACCTTCTATGGCTACACCTTC.